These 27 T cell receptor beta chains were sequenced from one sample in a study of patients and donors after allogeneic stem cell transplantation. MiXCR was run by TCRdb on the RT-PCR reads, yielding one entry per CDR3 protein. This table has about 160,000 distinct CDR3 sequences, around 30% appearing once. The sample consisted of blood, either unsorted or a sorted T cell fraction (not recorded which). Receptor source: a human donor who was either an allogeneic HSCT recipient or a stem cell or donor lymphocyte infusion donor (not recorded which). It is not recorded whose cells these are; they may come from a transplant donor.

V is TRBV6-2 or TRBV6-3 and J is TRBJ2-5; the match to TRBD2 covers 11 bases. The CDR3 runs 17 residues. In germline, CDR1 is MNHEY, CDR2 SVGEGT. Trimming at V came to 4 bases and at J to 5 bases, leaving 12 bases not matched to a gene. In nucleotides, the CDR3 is TGTGCCAGCAGTTCCGGGACTAGCGGTGCGATAATGGAGACCCAGTACTTC. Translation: CASSSGTSGAIMETQYF.

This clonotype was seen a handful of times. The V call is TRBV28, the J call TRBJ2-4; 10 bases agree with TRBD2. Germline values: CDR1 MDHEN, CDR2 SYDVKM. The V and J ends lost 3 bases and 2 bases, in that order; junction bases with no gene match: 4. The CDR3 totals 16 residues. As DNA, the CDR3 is TGTGCCAGCAGTTTGCGGACTAGCGGTCCCAAAAACATTCAGTACTTC. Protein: CASSLRTSGPKNIQYF.

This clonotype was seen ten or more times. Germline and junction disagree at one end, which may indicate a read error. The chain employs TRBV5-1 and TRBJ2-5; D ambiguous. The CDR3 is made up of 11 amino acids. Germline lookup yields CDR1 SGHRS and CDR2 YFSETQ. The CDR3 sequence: CASSFQETQYF. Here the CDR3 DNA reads TGTGCCAGCAGCTTCCAAGAGACCCAGTACTTC.

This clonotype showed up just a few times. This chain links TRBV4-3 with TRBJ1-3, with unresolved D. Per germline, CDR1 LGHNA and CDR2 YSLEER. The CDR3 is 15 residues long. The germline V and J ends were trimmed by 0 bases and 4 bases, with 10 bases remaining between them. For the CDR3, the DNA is TGCGCCAGCAGCCAAGATCAGTACAACGGAAACACCATATATTTT. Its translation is CASSQDQYNGNTIYF.

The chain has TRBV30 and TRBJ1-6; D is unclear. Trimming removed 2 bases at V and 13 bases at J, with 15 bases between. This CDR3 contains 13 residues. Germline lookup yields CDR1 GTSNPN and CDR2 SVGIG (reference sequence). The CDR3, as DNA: TGTGCCTGGAGTCCCGCCCTATTAGTCCCCCTCCACTTT. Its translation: CAWSPALLVPLHF.

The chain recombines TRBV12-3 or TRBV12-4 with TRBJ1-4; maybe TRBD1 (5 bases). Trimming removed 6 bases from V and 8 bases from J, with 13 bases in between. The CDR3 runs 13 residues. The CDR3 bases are TGTGCCAGCAGGCTGTTCCGGGGGGAAAAACTGTTTTTT. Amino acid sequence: CASRLFRGEKLFF.

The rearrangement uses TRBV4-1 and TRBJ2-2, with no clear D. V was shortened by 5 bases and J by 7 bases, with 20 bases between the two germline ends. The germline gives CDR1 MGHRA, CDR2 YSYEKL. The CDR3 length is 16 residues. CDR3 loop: CASSYTKRLGHGELFF. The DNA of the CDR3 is TGCGCCAGCAGCTACACTAAAAGGCTGGGCCACGGGGAGCTGTTTTTT.

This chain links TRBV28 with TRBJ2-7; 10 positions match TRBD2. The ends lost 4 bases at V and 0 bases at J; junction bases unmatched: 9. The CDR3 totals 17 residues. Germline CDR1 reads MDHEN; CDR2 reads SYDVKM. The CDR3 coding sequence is TGTGCCAGCAGTTCCTCGGGACTAGCGCAGAGCTCCTACGAGCAGTACTTC. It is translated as CASSSSGLAQSSYEQYF.

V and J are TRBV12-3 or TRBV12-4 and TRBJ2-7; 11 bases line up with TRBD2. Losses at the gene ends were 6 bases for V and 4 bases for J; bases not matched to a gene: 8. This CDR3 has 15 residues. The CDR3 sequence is CASSRWLAGGYEQYF. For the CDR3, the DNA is TGTGCCAGCAGCCGTTGGCTAGCGGGAGGATACGAGCAGTACTTC.

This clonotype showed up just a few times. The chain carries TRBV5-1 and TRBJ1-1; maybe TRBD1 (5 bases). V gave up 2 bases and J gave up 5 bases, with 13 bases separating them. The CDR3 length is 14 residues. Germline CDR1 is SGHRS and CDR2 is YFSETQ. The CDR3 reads CASSFQGRDTEAFF. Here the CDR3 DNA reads TGCGCCAGCAGCTTCCAGGGTAGGGATACTGAAGCTTTCTTT.

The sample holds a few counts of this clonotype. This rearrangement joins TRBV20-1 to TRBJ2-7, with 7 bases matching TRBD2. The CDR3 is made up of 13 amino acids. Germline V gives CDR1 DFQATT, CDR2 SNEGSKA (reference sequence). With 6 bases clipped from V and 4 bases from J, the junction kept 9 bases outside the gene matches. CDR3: CSARLAAKYEQYF. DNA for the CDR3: TGCAGTGCAAGACTAGCAGCCAAATACGAGCAGTACTTC.

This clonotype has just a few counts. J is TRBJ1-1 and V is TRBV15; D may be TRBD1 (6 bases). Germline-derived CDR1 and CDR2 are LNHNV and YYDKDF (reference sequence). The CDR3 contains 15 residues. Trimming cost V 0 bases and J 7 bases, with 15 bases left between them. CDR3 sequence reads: CATSREVAGAREAFF. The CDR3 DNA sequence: TGTGCCACCAGCAGAGAAGTGGCAGGGGCGCGTGAAGCTTTCTTT. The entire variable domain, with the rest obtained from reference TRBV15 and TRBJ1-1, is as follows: DAMVIQNPRYQVTQFGKPVTLSCSQTLNHNVMYWYQQKSSQAPKLLFHYYDKDFNNEADTPDNFQSRRPNTSFCFLDIRSPGLGDTAMYLCATSREVAGAREAFFGQGTRLTVV.

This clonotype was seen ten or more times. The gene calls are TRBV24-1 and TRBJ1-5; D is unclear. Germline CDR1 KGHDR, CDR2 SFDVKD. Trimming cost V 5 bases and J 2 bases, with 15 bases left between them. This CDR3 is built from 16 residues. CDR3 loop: CATSAIDDLGNQPQHF. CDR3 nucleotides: TGTGCCACCAGTGCAATCGACGATTTGGGCAATCAGCCCCAGCATTTT.

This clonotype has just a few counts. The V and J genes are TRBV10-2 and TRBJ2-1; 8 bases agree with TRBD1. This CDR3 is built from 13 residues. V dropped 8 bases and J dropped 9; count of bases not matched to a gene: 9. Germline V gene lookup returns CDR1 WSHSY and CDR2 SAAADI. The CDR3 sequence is CASGQGAKVEQFF. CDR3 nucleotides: TGCGCCAGCGGACAGGGAGCTAAAGTTGAGCAGTTCTTC.

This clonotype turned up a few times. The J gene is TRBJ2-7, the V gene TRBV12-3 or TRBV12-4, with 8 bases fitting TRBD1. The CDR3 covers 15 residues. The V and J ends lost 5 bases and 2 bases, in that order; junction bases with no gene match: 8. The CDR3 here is CASSTRGRPPYEQYF. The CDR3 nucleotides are TGTGCCAGCAGTACCAGGGGGCGTCCCCCCTACGAGCAGTACTTC.

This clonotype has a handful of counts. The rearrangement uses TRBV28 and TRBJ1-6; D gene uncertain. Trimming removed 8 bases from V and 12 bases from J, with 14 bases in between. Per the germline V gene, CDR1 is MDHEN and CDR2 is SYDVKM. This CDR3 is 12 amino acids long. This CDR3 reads CASAIYGKPLHF. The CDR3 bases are TGTGCCAGCGCCATTTATGGAAAACCCCTCCACTTT.

CDR3 coding DNA: TGTGCCAGCAGCCGGACAGGGTGGCAGCCCCAGCATTTT. It codes for CASSRTGWQPQHF. The rearrangement links TRBV12-3 or TRBV12-4 to TRBJ1-5; TRBD1 matches at 8 bases. This CDR3 contains 13 residues. Trimming at V came to 6 bases and at J to 7 bases, leaving 5 bases not matched to a gene.

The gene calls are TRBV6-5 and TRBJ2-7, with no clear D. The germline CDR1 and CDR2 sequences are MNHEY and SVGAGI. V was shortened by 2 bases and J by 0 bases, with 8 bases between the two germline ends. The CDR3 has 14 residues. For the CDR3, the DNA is TGTGCCAGCAGTTACGCCGGACCCTCCTACGAGCAGTACTTC. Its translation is CASSYAGPSYEQYF.

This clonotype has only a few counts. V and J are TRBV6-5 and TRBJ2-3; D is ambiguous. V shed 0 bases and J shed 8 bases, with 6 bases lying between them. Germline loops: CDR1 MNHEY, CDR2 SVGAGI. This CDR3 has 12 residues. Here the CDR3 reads CASSYSTGTQYF. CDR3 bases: TGTGCCAGCAGTTACTCCACGGGTACGCAGTATTTT.

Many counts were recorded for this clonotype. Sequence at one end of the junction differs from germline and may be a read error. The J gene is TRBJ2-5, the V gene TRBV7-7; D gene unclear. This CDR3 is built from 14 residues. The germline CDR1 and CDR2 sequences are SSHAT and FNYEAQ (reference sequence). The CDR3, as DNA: TGTGCTAGCAGCTTAGGATCAGGTCAAGAGACCCAGTACTTC. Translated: CASSLGSGQETQYF.

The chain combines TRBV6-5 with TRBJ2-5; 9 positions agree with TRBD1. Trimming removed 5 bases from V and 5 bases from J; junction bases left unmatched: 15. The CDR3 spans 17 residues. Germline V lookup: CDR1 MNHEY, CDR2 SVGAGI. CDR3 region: CASSDLHRGRMGETQYF. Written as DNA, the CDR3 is TGTGCCAGCAGTGACCTTCACAGGGGGCGAATGGGGGAGACCCAGTACTTC.

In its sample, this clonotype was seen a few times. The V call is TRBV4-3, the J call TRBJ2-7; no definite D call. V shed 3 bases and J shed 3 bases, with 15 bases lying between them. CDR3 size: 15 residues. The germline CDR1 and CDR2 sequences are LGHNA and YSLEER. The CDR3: CASSQAPAPNYEQYF. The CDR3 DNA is TGCGCCAGCAGCCAGGCCCCAGCCCCAAACTACGAGCAGTACTTC.

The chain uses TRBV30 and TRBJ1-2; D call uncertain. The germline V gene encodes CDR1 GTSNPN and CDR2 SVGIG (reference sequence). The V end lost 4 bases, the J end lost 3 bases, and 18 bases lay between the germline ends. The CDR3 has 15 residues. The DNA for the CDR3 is TGTGCCTGGACTATCGACACCCGGAGGGACTATGGCTACACCTTC. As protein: CAWTIDTRRDYGYTF.

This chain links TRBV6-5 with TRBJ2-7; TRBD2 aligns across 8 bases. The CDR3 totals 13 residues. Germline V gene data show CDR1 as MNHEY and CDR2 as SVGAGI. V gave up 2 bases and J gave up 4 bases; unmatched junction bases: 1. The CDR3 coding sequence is TGTGCCAGCAGTTACACTAGCGGATACGAGCAGTACTTC. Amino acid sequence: CASSYTSGYEQYF.

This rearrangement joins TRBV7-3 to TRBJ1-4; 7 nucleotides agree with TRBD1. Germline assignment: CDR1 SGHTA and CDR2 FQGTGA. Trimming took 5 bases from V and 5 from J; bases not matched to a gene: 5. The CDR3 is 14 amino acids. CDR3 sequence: CASSQTTGNEKLFF. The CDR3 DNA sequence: TGTGCCAGCAGCCAAACGACAGGGAATGAAAAACTGTTTTTT.

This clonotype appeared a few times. CDR3 DNA sequence: TGTGCCAGCAAGAGAGGGGAGTCCACTGAAGCTTTCTTT. It yields the protein CASKRGESTEAFF. This chain links TRBV19 with TRBJ1-1, with D perhaps TRBD1 (5 bases). From germline, CDR1 is LNHDA and CDR2 SQIVND (reference sequence). Trimming took off 9 bases at V and 4 bases at J, with 15 bases between the two ends. The CDR3 sequence is 13 residues long.

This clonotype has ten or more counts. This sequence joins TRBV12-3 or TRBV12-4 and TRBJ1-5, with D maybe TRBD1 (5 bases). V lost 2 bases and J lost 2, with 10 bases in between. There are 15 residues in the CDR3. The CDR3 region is CASSLMRGGNQPQHF. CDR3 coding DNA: TGTGCCAGCAGTTTAATGAGGGGCGGCAATCAGCCCCAGCATTTT.